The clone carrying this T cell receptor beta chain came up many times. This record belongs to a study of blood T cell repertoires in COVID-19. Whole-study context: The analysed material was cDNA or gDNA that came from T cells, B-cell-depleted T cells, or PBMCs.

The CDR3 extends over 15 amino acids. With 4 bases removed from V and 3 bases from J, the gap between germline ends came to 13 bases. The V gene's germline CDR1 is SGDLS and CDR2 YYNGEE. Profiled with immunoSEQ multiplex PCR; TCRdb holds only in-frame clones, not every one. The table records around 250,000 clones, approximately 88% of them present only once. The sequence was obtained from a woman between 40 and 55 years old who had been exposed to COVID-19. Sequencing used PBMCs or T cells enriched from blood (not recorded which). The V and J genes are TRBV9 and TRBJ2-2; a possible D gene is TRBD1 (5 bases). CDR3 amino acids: CASSLRQLDTGELFF. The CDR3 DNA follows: TGTGCCAGCAGCTTGAGACAGTTGGACACCGGGGAGCTGTTTTTT.